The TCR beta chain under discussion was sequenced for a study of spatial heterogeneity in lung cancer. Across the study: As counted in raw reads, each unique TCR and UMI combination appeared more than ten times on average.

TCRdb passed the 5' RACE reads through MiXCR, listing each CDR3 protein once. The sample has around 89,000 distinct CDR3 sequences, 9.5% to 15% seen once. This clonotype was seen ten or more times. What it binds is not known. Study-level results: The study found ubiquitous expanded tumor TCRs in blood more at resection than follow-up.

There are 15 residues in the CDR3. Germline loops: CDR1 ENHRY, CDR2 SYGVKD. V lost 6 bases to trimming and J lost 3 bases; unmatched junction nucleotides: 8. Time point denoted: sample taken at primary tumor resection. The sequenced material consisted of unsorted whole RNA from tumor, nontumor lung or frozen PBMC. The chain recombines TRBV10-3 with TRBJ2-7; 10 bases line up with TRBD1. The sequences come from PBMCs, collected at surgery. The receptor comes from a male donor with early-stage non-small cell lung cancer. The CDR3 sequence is CAIRNGQGVNYEQYF. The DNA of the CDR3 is TGTGCCATCAGGAACGGACAGGGGGTGAACTACGAGCAGTACTTC.